This T cell receptor beta chain was identified in a study of CXCR3-negative and CXCR3-positive naive CD8 T cells. Study-level results: Researchers report that CXCR3-positive naive cells carry more hydrophobic TRB CDR3s than CXCR3-negative naive cells. Similar TRBV-TRBJ usage was seen in naive cells (both CXCR3-negative and CXCR3-positive), but memory cells differed. Memory CD8+ cells showed much lower diversity, while both naive subsets were comparably high.

Libraries of TRB cDNA were made by 5' RACE and carried UMIs. Reanalyzing the 5' RACE reads, TCRdb keeps one entry per CDR3 protein, without DNA. Recorded for this sample: around 60,000 distinct CDR3 sequences. This CDR3 has 14 amino acids. CDR1 is SGHNT and CDR2 is YYREEE in the germline V gene (reference sequence). In triplicate, each CD8+ T cell subset was sorted at more than 250,000 cells per replicate. Worth noting for this clonotype: Its antigen is unknown.

The source is a human donor in good health. Some clones in this sample may be carry-over from other donors' samples. Material: naive CXCR3+ CD8+ T cells from blood. Subset of the sample: CD45RO-CCR7+CD27+CD95- naive CD8+ T cells expressing CXCR3 (TNR3+). V gene TRBV5-4 combines with J gene TRBJ2-3. CDR3 residues: CASSYLVGTDTQYF.